These 27 T cell receptor beta chains came from one sample sequenced in a study of T cell responses to AZD1222 COVID-19 vaccine. Clones were sequenced by immunoSEQ multiplex PCR, and TCRdb holds only the in-frame ones, with some missing. Found here are 110,000 to 150,000 clones, over 85% of them singletons; the top ten hold 5% to 6.5%. The sample consisted of peripheral blood, taken on day 0 of AZD1222 vaccination. These receptors were taken from an adult in good health.

The chain has TRBV5-1 and TRBJ1-1; no definite D call. Trimming removed 5 bases from V and 2 bases from J, with 10 bases in between. The V gene's germline CDR1 is SGHRS and CDR2 YFSETQ. This CDR3 region has 13 residues. In nucleotides, the CDR3 is TGCGCCAGCAGTCCGGGAATAAACACTGAAGCTTTCTTT. Protein: CASSPGINTEAFF.

This chain connects TRBV4-1 to TRBJ2-2; 10 bases fit TRBD1. The junction had 5 bases not matched to a gene; V was cut back by 6 bases and J by 4 bases. Germline V gene data show CDR1 as MGHRA and CDR2 as YSYEKL. The length of the CDR3 is 15 residues. The CDR3: CASSRQGAGTGELFF. The DNA for the CDR3 is TGCGCCAGCAGTAGACAGGGGGCGGGCACCGGGGAGCTGTTTTTT.

The rearrangement uses TRBV18 and TRBJ2-2, with a possible D match to TRBD1 (6 bases). The CDR3 sequence is 14 residues long. Germline V gene data show CDR1 as KGHSH and CDR2 as LQKENI. The V and J ends lost 0 bases and 6 bases respectively, with 8 bases between them. CDR3 coding DNA: TGTGCCAGCTCACCACCGGACAGTTCCGGGGAGCTGTTTTTT. Its translation: CASSPPDSSGELFF.

The chain recombines TRBV19 with TRBJ1-6; no definite D call. CDR3 length: 18 residues. The germline V gene encodes CDR1 LNHDA and CDR2 SQIVND (reference sequence). The ends were cut back, 3 bases at V and 0 bases at J, with 15 bases in the middle. The CDR3 spells CASSMSPIFSSYNSPLHF. DNA of the CDR3: TGTGCCAGTAGTATGAGCCCGATATTTAGCTCCTATAATTCACCCCTCCACTTT.

The chain combines TRBV7-9 with TRBJ1-1, with 9 nucleotides matching TRBD1. Germline trimming cut 7 bases from V and 6 bases from J; bases unmatched to any gene: 9. The CDR3 is 14 residues long. CDR1 is SEHNR and CDR2 is FQNEAQ in the germline V gene (reference sequence). CDR3 sequence reads: CASTEQGAAAEAFF. CDR3 nucleotides: TGTGCCAGCACTGAACAGGGGGCGGCCGCTGAAGCTTTCTTT. Filled out from reference TRBV7-9 and TRBJ1-1, the complete variable domain reads DTGVSQNPRHKITKRGQNVTFRCDPISEHNRLYWYRQTLGQGPEFLTYFQNEAQLEKSRLLSDRFSAERPKGSFSTLEIQRTEQGDSAMYLCASTEQGAAAEAFFGQGTRLTVV.

J is TRBJ2-1 and V is TRBV11-3; 11 bases are a match to TRBD2. The germline V gene encodes CDR1 SGHNT and CDR2 YENEEA. V shed 1 base and J 9 bases; nucleotides not matched to a gene: 8. CDR3 size: 16 residues. CDR3 sequence: CASSLASTSGSFEQFF. The CDR3 bases are TGTGCCAGCAGCTTAGCGTCAACTAGCGGGAGTTTTGAGCAGTTCTTC.

V gene TRBV7-9 combines with J gene TRBJ1-1; TRBD1 matches 7 bases. Germline V lookup: CDR1 SEHNR, CDR2 FQNEAQ (reference sequence). This CDR3 has 16 amino acids. Trimming took 1 base from V and 3 from J; bases not matched to a gene: 8. The CDR3 reads CASSLGRQGWDTEAFF. In DNA, the CDR3 is TGTGCCAGCAGCTTAGGTCGACAGGGTTGGGACACTGAAGCTTTCTTT.

V is TRBV7-2 and J is TRBJ2-1, with 7 bases fitting TRBD2. CDR3 size: 17 residues. Looked up from germline, CDR1 is SGHTA and CDR2 is FQGNSA. V was clipped by 1 base and J by 4 bases; unmatched bases: 10. In DNA form, the CDR3 reads TGTGCCAGCAGCTTAGTGGTGAGGCGGGAGTTATACAATGAGCAGTTCTTC. Its translation: CASSLVVRRELYNEQFF.

This chain uses TRBV27 with TRBJ2-1; perhaps TRBD1 as D (5 bases). V was trimmed by 3 bases and J by 0 bases, leaving 15 bases between them. This CDR3 comprises 17 residues. CDR1 MNHEY and CDR2 SMNVEV come from the germline V gene (reference sequence). As DNA, the CDR3 is TGTGCCAGCAGTTTCCCCGGACATCCGAGCTCCTACAATGAGCAGTTCTTC. Translated: CASSFPGHPSSYNEQFF.

The chain uses TRBV2 and TRBJ2-3; D remains ambiguous. V shed 7 bases and J shed 3 bases, with 17 bases lying between them. The CDR3 totals 15 residues. Germline V CDR1 and CDR2: SNHLY, FYNNEI. This chain's CDR3 is CASTVLGVGTDTQYF. The CDR3 DNA sequence: TGTGCCAGCACAGTTTTGGGTGTAGGGACAGATACGCAGTATTTT.

This clone was seen once. J is TRBJ1-1 and V is TRBV2, with D perhaps matching TRBD1 (5 bases). V lost 5 bases and J 1 base, leaving 11 bases between the germline ends. This CDR3 is built from 14 residues. From germline, CDR1 is SNHLY and CDR2 FYNNEI. CDR3 amino acids: CASSQTVTNTEAFF. Written as DNA, the CDR3 is TGTGCCAGCAGTCAGACAGTGACGAACACTGAAGCTTTCTTT.

The chain is built from TRBV2 and TRBJ2-7; TRBD2 matches at 8 bases. The V and J ends lost 2 bases and 0 bases, in that order; junction bases with no gene match: 3. This CDR3 has 15 residues. Germline V gene data show CDR1 as SNHLY and CDR2 as FYNNEI. CDR3 sequence: CASSEIAGSSYEQYF. CDR3 DNA sequence: TGTGCCAGCAGTGAAATAGCGGGGAGCTCCTACGAGCAGTACTTC.

This clone came up once. V and J are TRBV18 and TRBJ1-2; maybe TRBD1 (5 bases). Trimming took off 1 base at V and 4 bases at J, with 19 bases between the two ends. Germline V gene data show CDR1 as KGHSH and CDR2 as LQKENI. The CDR3 extends over 17 amino acids. The CDR3 spells CASSPLVAAGDLYGYTF. The CDR3 nucleotides read TGTGCCAGCTCACCACTTGTGGCAGCTGGGGACCTCTATGGCTACACCTTC.

The chain uses TRBV5-6 and TRBJ2-5; D unclear. The CDR3 length is 12 residues. Germline V gene lookup returns CDR1 SGHDT and CDR2 YYEEEE. The V gene lost 4 bases and the J gene lost 7 bases, with 11 bases spanning the gap. Here the CDR3 reads CASSTRSWTQYF. CDR3 DNA: TGTGCCAGCAGCACCCGTAGTTGGACCCAGTACTTC.

This sequence joins TRBV3-1 (or the pseudogene TRBV3-2) and TRBJ2-7; possible D gene TRBD1, 5 bases. CDR3 length: 13 residues. V lost 4 bases, J lost 4 bases, and 11 bases lay in between. Looked up from germline, CDR1 is LGHDT and CDR2 is YNNKEL (reference sequence). CDR3: CASSRTTIYEQYF. The CDR3 DNA is TGTGCCAGCAGCCGGACAACCATATACGAGCAGTACTTC.

The chain recombines TRBV19 with TRBJ2-7, with 9 bases identical to TRBD1. This CDR3 contains 17 residues. V dropped 1 base and J dropped 4; count of bases not matched to a gene: 11. The germline gives CDR1 LNHDA, CDR2 SQIVND (reference sequence). CDR3 sequence (DNA): TGTGCCAGTAGTATAGGATCTCGGGGACAGGGTACTTACGAGCAGTACTTC. Translated, it gives CASSIGSRGQGTYEQYF. The entire variable domain, with the rest obtained from reference TRBV19 and TRBJ2-7, is as follows: DGGITQSPKYLFRKEGQNVTLSCEQNLNHDAMYWYRQDPGQGLRLIYYSQIVNDFQKGDIAEGYSVSREKKESFPLTVTSAQKNPTAFYLCASSIGSRGQGTYEQYFGPGTRLTVT.

The rearrangement links TRBV7-9 to TRBJ2-3; TRBD2 aligns across 9 bases. J gave up 4 bases and V 1 base, and 6 bases lay outside the gene matches. CDR1 is SEHNR and CDR2 is FQNEAQ in the germline V gene (reference sequence). The CDR3 contains 16 residues. The CDR3 is CASSLVLAGVADTQYF. The DNA of the CDR3 is TGTGCCAGCAGCTTAGTTTTAGCGGGAGTCGCAGATACGCAGTATTTT.

V usage is TRBV25-1 and J usage is TRBJ1-2, with TRBD1 matching over 12 bases. The CDR3 is 15 amino acids. Germline values: CDR1 MGHDK, CDR2 SYGVNS. Losses at the gene ends were 3 bases for V and 8 bases for J; bases not matched to a gene: 7. The CDR3 bases are TGTGCCAGCAGTGACCCGGGACAGGGGGCTGTCGGCTACACCTTC. It encodes CASSDPGQGAVGYTF.

The table lists this clone with a few counts. The genes are TRBV18 and TRBJ1-1; possibly TRBD1 for D (6 bases). With 3 bases removed from V and 3 bases from J, the gap between germline ends came to 17 bases. This CDR3 has 16 residues. CDR1 and CDR2 (germline): KGHSH, LQKENI. The CDR3 DNA is TGTGCCAGCTCACCTTCCACAGGGCAATCGGACACTGAAGCTTTCTTT. Residues: CASSPSTGQSDTEAFF. The entire variable domain, with the rest obtained from reference TRBV18 and TRBJ1-1, is as follows: NAGVMQNPRHLVRRRGQEARLRCSPMKGHSHVYWYRQLPEEGLKFMVYLQKENIIDESGMPKERFSAEFPKEGPSILRIQQVVRGDSAAYFCASSPSTGQSDTEAFFGQGTRLTVV.

This clone was detected a few times. V gene TRBV19 combines with J gene TRBJ2-2; D is tentatively TRBD1 or TRBD2 (5 bases each). The V end was cut by 5 bases, the J end by 7 bases, with 17 bases between. Germline lookup yields CDR1 LNHDA and CDR2 SQIVND (reference sequence). The CDR3 consists of 15 residues. CDR3 sequence reads: CASSGVIGAGGELFF. The CDR3, as DNA: TGTGCCAGTAGTGGTGTGATAGGGGCGGGCGGGGAGCTGTTTTTT.

The chain couples TRBV5-4 to TRBJ2-7; possibly TRBD2 for D (5 bases). This CDR3 is built from 13 residues. Germline CDR1 SGHNT, CDR2 YYREEE (reference sequence). Trimming took off 4 bases at V and 1 base at J, with 9 bases between the two ends. CDR3 protein: CASSASPSYEQYF. The CDR3, as DNA: TGTGCCAGCAGCGCTAGCCCATCCTACGAGCAGTACTTC.

CDR3 bases: TGCAGCGTTGGACAGGGGGTTGCAGATACGCAGTATTTT. Encoded protein: CSVGQGVADTQYF. V gene TRBV29-1 combines with J gene TRBJ2-3, with TRBD1 matching over 9 bases. The germline V gene has CDR1 SQVTM and CDR2 ANQGSEA. This CDR3 is built from 13 residues. With 4 bases clipped from V and 4 bases from J, the junction kept 3 bases outside the gene matches.

The chain couples TRBV9 to TRBJ1-4; 7 bases fit TRBD1. V lost 4 bases, J lost 4 bases, and 4 bases stayed unmatched. CDR3 size: 14 residues. The germline V gene encodes CDR1 SGDLS and CDR2 YYNGEE. In DNA, the CDR3 is TGTGCCAGCAGCCCTGGGGACAGTAATGAAAAACTGTTTTTT. It is translated as CASSPGDSNEKLFF.

The chain carries TRBV5-1 and TRBJ2-1, with D unclear. The germline V gene encodes CDR1 SGHRS and CDR2 YFSETQ. The CDR3 spans 13 residues. V dropped 3 bases and J dropped 5 bases, with 9 bases sitting between them. CDR3 DNA: TGCGCCAGCAGCTCCGACCAGCACAATGAGCAGTTCTTC. Its translation is CASSSDQHNEQFF. The full variable domain, with the rest looked up from reference TRBV5-1 and TRBJ2-1, is KAGVTQTPRYLIKTRGQQVTLSCSPISGHRSVSWYQQTPGQGLQFLFEYFSETQRNKGNFPGRFSGRQFSNSRSEMNVSTLELGDSALYLCASSSDQHNEQFFGPGTRLTVL.

J is TRBJ2-2 and V is TRBV6-5; D is undetermined. Trimming stripped 3 bases from V and 5 bases from J, with 10 bases between. The CDR3 consists of 14 residues. Germline V gene sequence: CDR1 MNHEY, CDR2 SVGAGI. CDR3 nucleotides: TGTGCCAGCAGTTATAGCTATACTACCGGGGAGCTGTTTTTT. Translated: CASSYSYTTGELFF.

The rearrangement uses TRBV3-1 (or the pseudogene TRBV3-2) and TRBJ2-5; D unclear. CDR3 length equals 12 residues. From germline, CDR1 is LGHDT and CDR2 YNNKEL (reference sequence). V was pared by 4 bases and J by 3 bases, with 6 bases between. Here the CDR3 reads CASSPYEETQYF. CDR3 bases: TGTGCCAGCAGCCCGTACGAAGAGACCCAGTACTTC.

The DNA for the CDR3 is TGTGCCAGCAGCTTCGTTGGGACAGGGAAAGGCTACACCTTC. Translating it yields CASSFVGTGKGYTF. The chain combines TRBV5-4 with TRBJ1-2; TRBD1 matches 9 bases. The CDR3 runs 14 residues. The ends lost 2 bases at V and 8 bases at J; junction bases unmatched: 7. Per germline, CDR1 SGHNT and CDR2 YYREEE (reference sequence).